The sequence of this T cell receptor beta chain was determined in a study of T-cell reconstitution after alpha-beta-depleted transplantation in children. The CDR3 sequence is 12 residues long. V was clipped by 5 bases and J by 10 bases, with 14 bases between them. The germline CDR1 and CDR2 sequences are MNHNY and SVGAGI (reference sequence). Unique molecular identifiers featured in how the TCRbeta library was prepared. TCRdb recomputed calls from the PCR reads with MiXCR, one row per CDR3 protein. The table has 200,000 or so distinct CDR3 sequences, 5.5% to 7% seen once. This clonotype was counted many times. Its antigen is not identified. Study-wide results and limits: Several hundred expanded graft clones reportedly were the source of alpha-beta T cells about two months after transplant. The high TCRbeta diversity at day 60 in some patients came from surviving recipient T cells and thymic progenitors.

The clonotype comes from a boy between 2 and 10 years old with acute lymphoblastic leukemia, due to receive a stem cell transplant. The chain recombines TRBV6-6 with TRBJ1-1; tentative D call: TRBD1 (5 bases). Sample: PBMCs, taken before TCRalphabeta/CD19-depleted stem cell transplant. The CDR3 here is CASSGVGTPAFF. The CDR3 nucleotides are TGTGCCAGCAGTGGGGTTGGGACCCCAGCTTTCTTT.